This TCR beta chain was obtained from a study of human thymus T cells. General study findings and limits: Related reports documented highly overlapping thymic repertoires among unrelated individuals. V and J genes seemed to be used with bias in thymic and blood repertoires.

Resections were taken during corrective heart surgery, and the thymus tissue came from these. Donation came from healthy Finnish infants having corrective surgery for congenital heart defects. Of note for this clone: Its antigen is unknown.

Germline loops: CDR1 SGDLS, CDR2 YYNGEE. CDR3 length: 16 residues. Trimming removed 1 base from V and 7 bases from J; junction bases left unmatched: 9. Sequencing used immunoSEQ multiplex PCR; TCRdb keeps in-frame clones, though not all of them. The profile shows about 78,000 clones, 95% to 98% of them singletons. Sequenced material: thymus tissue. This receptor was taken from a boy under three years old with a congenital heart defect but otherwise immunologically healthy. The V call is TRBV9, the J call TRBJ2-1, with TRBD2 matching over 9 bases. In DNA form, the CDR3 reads TGTGCCAGCAGCGTAAAAGCGGGGGGCCTTGGGAATGAGCAGTTCTTC. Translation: CASSVKAGGLGNEQFF. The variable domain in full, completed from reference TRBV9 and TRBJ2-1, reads DSGVTQTPKHLITATGQRVTLRCSPRSGDLSVYWYQQSLDQGLQFLIQYYNGEERAKGNILERFSAQQFPDLHSELNLSSLELGDSALYFCASSVKAGGLGNEQFFGPGTRLTVL.